This T cell receptor (beta chain) came from a study of cytomegalovirus exposure and HLA in healthy donors. Study-level background: Earlier, 95 million to 120 million unique TCR beta sequences were recovered from about 200 million T cells by an analysis.

These donors, healthy bone marrow donors, were studied. The PCR had 60 Vbeta and 13 Jbeta primers. Data came from immunoSEQ multiplex PCR; TCRdb stores just in-frame clones and leaves some out. The table records approximately 260,000 clones, around nine tenths of them present only once. A remark on this clone: Antigen: not known.

Study conclusions and caveats: Analysis performed later found 15,000 or so TCR beta sequences associated with HLA alleles at 0.05 false discovery rate. The study had only CMV serostatus as immune exposure information.

With 4 bases clipped from V and 3 bases from J, the junction kept 4 bases outside the gene matches. Looked up from germline, CDR1 is SNHLY and CDR2 is FYNNEI. CDR3 length: 15 residues. The origin of this receptor is a girl aged 2 to 9 in good health and CMV-seronegative. Material for sequencing was PBMCs. The chain combines TRBV2 with TRBJ2-1, with 9 bases matching TRBD1. CDR3 amino acids: CASSARTGDYNEQFF. CDR3 nucleotides: TGTGCCAGCAGTGCACGGACAGGGGACTACAATGAGCAGTTCTTC.